This TCR beta chain originates from a study of human T cells and chemical hapten exposure. The CDR3 totals 15 residues. V was clipped by 3 bases and J by 8 bases; unmatched bases: 7. Per germline, CDR1 MGHRA and CDR2 YSYEKL. TCRdb reanalysed the 5' RACE reads using MiXCR and keeps one entry per CDR3 protein. This sample yields 120,000 to 150,000 distinct CDR3 sequences, of which 4.1% are seen a single time; 1.3% to 1.5% belongs to the top ten. This clonotype was detected ten times or more. The authors' total RNA extraction used unfractionated whole blood. The sequence was collected from a female donor in good health. The rearrangement joins TRBV4-1 to TRBJ1-4; 9 bases map to TRBD1. CDR3 region: CASSHGDRDFEKLFF. The CDR3 region has the DNA TGCGCCAGCAGCCATGGGGACAGGGACTTCGAAAAACTGTTTTTT.